This T cell receptor beta chain was sequenced in a study of Ad26.COV2.S vaccination and SARS-CoV-2 variants. The sample's treatment: around 19 received Ad26.COV2.S at low or high dose, single or two shots; about 5 received placebo; per-sample allocation not given. Sampling was done on day 63 after the first vaccine or placebo injection. The table came from immunoSEQ multiplex PCR; TCRdb's copy has only in-frame clones and leaves some out. The sample carries some 460,000 clones, approximately 90% recorded once. The material was peripheral blood, obtained in a trial of Ad26.COV2.S vaccine versus placebo. The sequence was obtained from a person aged 18 to 59 who received the Ad26.COV2.S COVID-19 vaccine or a placebo.

Here the CDR3 DNA reads TGTGCCAGCAGCCTCCCGGCAGGGAGTACAGATACGCAGTATTTT. This encodes CASSLPAGSTDTQYF. The chain links TRBV4-2 to TRBJ2-3; D is tentatively TRBD1 or TRBD2 (5 bases each). With 4 bases removed from V and 3 bases from J, the gap between germline ends came to 14 bases. The CDR3 runs to 15 residues. CDR1 and CDR2 from the germline V gene are LGHNA and YNFKEQ.